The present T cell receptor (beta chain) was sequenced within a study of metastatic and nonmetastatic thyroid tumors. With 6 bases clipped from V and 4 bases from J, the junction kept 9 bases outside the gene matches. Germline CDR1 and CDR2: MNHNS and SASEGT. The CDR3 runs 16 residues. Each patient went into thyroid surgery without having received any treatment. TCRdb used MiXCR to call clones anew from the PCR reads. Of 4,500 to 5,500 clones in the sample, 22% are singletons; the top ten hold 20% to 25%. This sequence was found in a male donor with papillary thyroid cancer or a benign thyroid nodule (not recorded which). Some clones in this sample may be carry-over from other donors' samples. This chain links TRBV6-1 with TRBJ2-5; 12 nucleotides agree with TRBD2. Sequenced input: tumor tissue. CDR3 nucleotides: TGTGCCAGCAGCCCCCGGACTAGCGGGGCAGGAGAGACCCAGTACTTC. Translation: CASSPRTSGAGETQYF.